Following are 5 T cell receptor beta chains from one sample sequenced in a study of T cell repertoires in ileal Crohn's disease. Stated time point: neoterminal ileum biopsy at postoperative endoscopy, about 6 months after surgery. Using immunoSEQ multiplex PCR, the repertoire was profiled, and TCRdb retains in-frame clones only, with some absent. The sample consists of about 12,000 clones, around four fifths of them appearing once. Input material: ileal tissue. These TCRs come from an adult with Crohn's disease.

This clone has only one observation. The chain links TRBV5-8 to TRBJ1-2; D not resolved. The germline V and J ends were trimmed by 1 base and 6 bases, with 10 bases remaining between them. The germline V gene encodes CDR1 SGHTS and CDR2 YDEGEE. The CDR3 has 13 amino acids. This CDR3 reads CASSLIHGDGYTF. Here the CDR3 DNA reads TGTGCCAGCAGCTTGATTCACGGGGATGGCTACACCTTC.

The rearrangement joins TRBV14 to TRBJ1-2; TRBD1 matches 7 bases. J gave up 2 bases and V 1 base, and 4 bases lay outside the gene matches. This CDR3 has 15 residues. Germline lookup yields CDR1 SGHDN and CDR2 FVKESK. CDR3 region: CASSQGQGGNYGYTF. CDR3 DNA sequence: TGTGCCAGCAGCCAAGGACAGGGCGGAAACTATGGCTACACCTTC.

J is TRBJ1-1 and V is TRBV4-1; 8 bases line up with TRBD1. This CDR3 has 18 residues. The V segment lost 3 bases and the J segment 5 bases; nucleotides outside the gene matches: 17. Looked up from germline, CDR1 is MGHRA and CDR2 is YSYEKL. CDR3 loop: CASSQVAFTGGIVTEAFF. The CDR3 nucleotides are TGCGCCAGCAGCCAGGTGGCTTTCACAGGGGGAATTGTAACTGAAGCTTTCTTT.

The gene calls are TRBV18 and TRBJ2-2; 12 bases align to TRBD2. CDR1 KGHSH and CDR2 LQKENI come from the germline V gene. The CDR3 contains 18 residues. J gave up 0 bases and V 5 bases, and 7 bases lay outside the gene matches. The CDR3 nucleotides are TGTGCCAGCTCAGCAACTAGCGGGGGGTCCTCGAACACCGGGGAGCTGTTTTTT. This sequence encodes CASSATSGGSSNTGELFF.

This chain joins TRBV5-8 and TRBJ2-1; D is uncertain. The CDR3 spans 14 residues. Deletions cut 6 bases from V and 0 bases from J, with 10 bases between. Per the germline V gene, CDR1 is SGHTS and CDR2 is YDEGEE. The CDR3 loop reads CASNLLSSYNEQFF. The CDR3 DNA follows: TGTGCCAGCAACCTATTAAGCTCCTACAATGAGCAGTTCTTC.